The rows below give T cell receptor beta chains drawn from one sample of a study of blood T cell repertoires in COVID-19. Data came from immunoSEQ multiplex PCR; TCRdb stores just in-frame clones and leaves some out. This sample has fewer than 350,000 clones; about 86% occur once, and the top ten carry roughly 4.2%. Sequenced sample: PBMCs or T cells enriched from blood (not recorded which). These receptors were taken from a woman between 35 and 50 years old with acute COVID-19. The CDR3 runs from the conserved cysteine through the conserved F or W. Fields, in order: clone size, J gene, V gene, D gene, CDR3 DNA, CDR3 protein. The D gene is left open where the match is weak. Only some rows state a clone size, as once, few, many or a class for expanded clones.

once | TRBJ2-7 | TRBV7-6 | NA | TGTGCCAGCAGCTCCCGTCTATCGAATATGCAGTACTTC | CASSSRLSNMQYF
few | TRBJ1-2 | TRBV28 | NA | TGTGCCAGCAGTGCCCCGGGCTATGGCTACACCTTC | CASSAPGYGYTF
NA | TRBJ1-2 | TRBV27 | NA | TGTGCCAGCAGTTCGGGCCGGAGGCTCGGATATGGCTACACCTTC | CASSSGRRLGYGYTF
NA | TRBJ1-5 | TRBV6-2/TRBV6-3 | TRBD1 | TGTGCCAGCAGTTCGGGCGGGACAGGGAGATATAGCAATCAGCCCCAGCATTTT | CASSSGGTGRYSNQPQHF
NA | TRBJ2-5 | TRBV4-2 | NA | TGTGCCAGCAGCCAAGACATCCAAGAGACCCAGTACTTC | CASSQDIQETQYF
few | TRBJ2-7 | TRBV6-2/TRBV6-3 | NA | TGTGCCAGCAGTTACTCAGGGGTCAACGAGCAGTACTTC | CASSYSGVNEQYF
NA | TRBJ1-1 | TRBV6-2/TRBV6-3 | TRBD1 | TGTGCCAGCAGTTACGGGCTCGTGTCAGGGGGTGGAAAGAACACTGAAGCTTTCTTT | CASSYGLVSGGGKNTEAFF
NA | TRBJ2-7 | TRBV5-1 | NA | TGCGCCAGCAGCCGGACGGGAAACTACGAGCAGTACTTC | CASSRTGNYEQYF
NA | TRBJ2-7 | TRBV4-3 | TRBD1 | TGCGCCAGCAGCCAAGACGACAGGGGCGAGCAGTACTTC | CASSQDDRGEQYF
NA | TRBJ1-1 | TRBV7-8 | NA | TGTGCCAGCAGCTTAATCCGCTTGACAGACCTGAACACTGAAGCTTTCTTT | CASSLIRLTDLNTEAFF
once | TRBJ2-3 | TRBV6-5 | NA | TGTGCCAGCAGTTCGGGACACGGTACGCAGTATTTT | CASSSGHGTQYF
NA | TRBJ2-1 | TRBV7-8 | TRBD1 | TGTGCCAGCAGCTTCCCCGGACAGGGGGCCTACAATGAGCAGTTCTTC | CASSFPGQGAYNEQFF
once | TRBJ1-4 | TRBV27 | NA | TGTGCCAGCAGTTCTCGGCGGGCTAATGAAAAACTGTTTTTT | CASSSRRANEKLFF
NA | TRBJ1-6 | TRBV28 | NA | TGTGCCAGCAAGCAGGGTTATAATTCACCCCTCCACTTT | CASKQGYNSPLHF
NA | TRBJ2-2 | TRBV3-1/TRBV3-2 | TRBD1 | TGTGCCAGCTTAGCTTCCGGGACAGAGACGGTCGGGGAGCTGTTTTTT | CASLASGTETVGELFF
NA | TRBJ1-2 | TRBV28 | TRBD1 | TGTGCCAGTGTGAGAGTTCGGGCAGGGGGGAACTATGGCTACACCTTC | CASVRVRAGGNYGYTF
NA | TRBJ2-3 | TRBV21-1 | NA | TGTGCCAGCAGCAAAGTCTCGACAGGGGGATGTGATACGCAGTATTTT | CASSKVSTGGCDTQYF
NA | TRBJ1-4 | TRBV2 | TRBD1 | TGTGCCAGCAGTTCCTTGGGACAGGGTGGGGAAAAACTGTTTTTT | CASSSLGQGGEKLFF
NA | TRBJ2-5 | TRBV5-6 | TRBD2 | TGTGCCAGCAGCCCCGTCCGGAGGGAGGGGGAGACCCAGTACTTC | CASSPVRREGETQYF
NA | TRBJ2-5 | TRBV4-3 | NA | TGCGCCAGCAGCCAAGATATACAGGCAGGCCTGGGGACCCAGTACTTC | CASSQDIQAGLGTQYF
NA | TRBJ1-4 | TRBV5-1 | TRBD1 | TGCGCCAGCAGCTTTTTCGGGACAGGGAATGAAAAACTGTTTTTT | CASSFFGTGNEKLFF
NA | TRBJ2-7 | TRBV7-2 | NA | TGTGCCAGCAGCTTAGAGTCAGGGTGGAACGAGCAGTACTTC | CASSLESGWNEQYF
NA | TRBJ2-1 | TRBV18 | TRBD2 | TGTGCCAGCTCACCATGGGCTGGACTAGCGGGAGGATTGATCGGCAATGAGCAGTTCTTC | CASSPWAGLAGGLIGNEQFF
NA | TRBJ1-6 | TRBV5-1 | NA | TGCGCCAGCAGCTTGGGACAGCTTAATTCACCCCTCCACTTT | CASSLGQLNSPLHF
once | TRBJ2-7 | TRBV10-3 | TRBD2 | TGTGCCATCAGTGAGTCGGGTCAAGCTAGCGGGAGCTACGAGCAGTACTTC | CAISESGQASGSYEQYF
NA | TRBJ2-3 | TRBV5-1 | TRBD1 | TGCGCCAGCAGCTTCGGACAGGGGGCGTCGGATACGCAGTATTTT | CASSFGQGASDTQYF
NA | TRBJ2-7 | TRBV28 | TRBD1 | TGTGCCAGCAGACCACAGGGGAAAGGCTACGAGCAGTACTTC | CASRPQGKGYEQYF
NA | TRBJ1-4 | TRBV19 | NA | TGTGCCAGTAGTCCGACCAGGGTAGAAAAACTGTTTTTT | CASSPTRVEKLFF
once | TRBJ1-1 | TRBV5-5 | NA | TGTGCCAGCAGCTGGGGCCGACTTGAAGCTTTCTTT | CASSWGRLEAFF
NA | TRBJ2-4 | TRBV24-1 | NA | TGTGCCACCCAGCCGCGGAACGGGAACATTCAGTACTTC | CATQPRNGNIQYF
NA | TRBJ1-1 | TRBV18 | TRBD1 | TGTGCCAGCTCCCAGCTGGGCAGGGGGACCCACACTGAAGCTTTCTTT | CASSQLGRGTHTEAFF
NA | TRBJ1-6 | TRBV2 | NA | TGTGCCAGCAGAGTGGGGGGTTCTAATTCACCCCTCCACTTT | CASRVGGSNSPLHF
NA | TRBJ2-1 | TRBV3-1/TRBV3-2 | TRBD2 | TGTGCCAGCAGCCAAGGACTAGCGGGGGGTTACAATGAGCAGTTCTTC | CASSQGLAGGYNEQFF
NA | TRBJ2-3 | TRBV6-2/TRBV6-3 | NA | TGTGCCAGCAGTTTCCTGACAAAGGGACTCAACACAGATACGCAGTATTTT | CASSFLTKGLNTDTQYF
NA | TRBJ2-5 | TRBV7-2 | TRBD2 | TGTGCCAGCAGCTCGTGGACTAGCGGGAGTGGTACCCAGTACTTC | CASSSWTSGSGTQYF
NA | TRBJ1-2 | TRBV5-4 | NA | TGTGCCAGCAGCTTGGGAGGGCTATCGGATGGCTACACCTTC | CASSLGGLSDGYTF
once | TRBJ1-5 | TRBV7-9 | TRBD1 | TGTGCCAGCAGCTCGGCGACAGGGGGGCATCAGCCCCAGCATTTT | CASSSATGGHQPQHF